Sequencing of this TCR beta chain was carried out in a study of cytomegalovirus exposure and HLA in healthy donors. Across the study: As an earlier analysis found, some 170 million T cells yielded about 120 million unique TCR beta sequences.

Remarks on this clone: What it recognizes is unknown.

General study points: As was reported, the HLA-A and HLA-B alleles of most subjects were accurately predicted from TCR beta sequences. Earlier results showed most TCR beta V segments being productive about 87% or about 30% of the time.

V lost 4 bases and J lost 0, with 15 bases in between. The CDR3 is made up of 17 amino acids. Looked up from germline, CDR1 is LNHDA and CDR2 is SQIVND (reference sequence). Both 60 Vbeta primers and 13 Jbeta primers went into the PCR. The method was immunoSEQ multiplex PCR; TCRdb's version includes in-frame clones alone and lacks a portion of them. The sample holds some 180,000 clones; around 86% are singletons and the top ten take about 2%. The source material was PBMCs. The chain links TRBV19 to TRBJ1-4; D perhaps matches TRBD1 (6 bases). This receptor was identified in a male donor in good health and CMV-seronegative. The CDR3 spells CASSRGPRDPTNEKLFF. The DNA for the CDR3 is TGTGCCAGTAGTAGGGGGCCCCGAGACCCAACTAATGAAAAACTGTTTTTT.